This entry is about one T cell receptor beta chain. What antigen it recognizes has not been identified. Base qualities are missing; no much larger clone stands one base away. This entry comes from a study of T cell responses to AZD1222 COVID-19 vaccine (dated by TCRdb to the early 2020s). Notes on the research overall: AZD1222 recipients whose second dose came at about 4 weeks and those whose second dose came at about 12 weeks were combined into one group, since spike-specific TCR depth and breadth did not differ between the two schedules. TCR sequencing was performed for roughly 240 trial participants, of whom about 200 were given two doses of AZD1222 and some 25 were given two doses of MenACWY control vaccine. Trial participants were enrolled into age subgroups of 18-55, 56-69 and 70-plus years, which contained 148, 28 and 57 TCR-sequenced participants, respectively. Study-wide findings and limitations: Spike-specific TCR breadth and depth rose significantly after two AZD1222 doses compared with day 0 and with MenACWY recipients. In the small 56-69-year group, the increase in depth fell short of significance, most likely because of low power. The whole spike protein was spanned by vaccine-associated CD4 TCRs, and dominant responses were seen in regions 160-218 and 743-854. Participants were mostly white British, with more females than males. The authors suggested clonal diversity may have been underestimated. Reportedly, close to half of the unique spike-specific TCRs recognized epitopes lying outside the regions that are mutated in the B.1.351 and B.1.1.7 variants. No day 14 peak-response samples were available, so repertoires were characterized only after the peak T cell response. Conclusions about previously exposed vaccinees are limited because only five to seven AZD1222 recipients were SARS-CoV-2 seropositive at baseline.

The germline V gene gives CDR1 as MNHEY and CDR2 as SVGAGI. The CDR3 has 15 amino acids, counting the end cysteine and phenylalanine. Just the 45-base CDR3 DNA is kept, in frame starting at base 1. Between the V and J ends, shortened by 6 bases and 0 bases respectively, the junction contains 11 bases. The CDR3 regions of human TCRbeta chains were analyzed by immunosequencing. In the original analysis: Repertoire TCRs were matched against a reference library of SARS-CoV-2-specific TCRs generated with the MIRA antigen-specificity platform. Breadth meant the fraction of unique TCRs that were SARS-CoV-2-associated, whereas depth meant the fraction of total T cells that were SARS-CoV-2-associated. Using the MIRA data, each spike-specific TCR was mapped to the spike region that the TCR reacts to and placed in a CD4 or CD8 class. Log10-transformed breadth and depth values were compared by one-way ANOVA with Sidak's multiple comparisons tests. TCRdb holds this immuneACCESS table with in-frame rearrangements only. Some clones are missing; in checked studies, unresolved V genes explain under half, and the rest has no known cause. The V and J calls and clone size are taken from that table; D and trimming were inferred from the DNA. The sample table shows about 130,000 clones, and 80% to 90% are seen once. The biggest ten clones account for under 9.5% of the sample.

This specimen's time point label, interpreted: baseline before first vaccination. Vaccinee samples were obtained from the UK trials COV001 and COV002, which included a single-blind randomized controlled phase 2/3 trial of AZD1222 (ChAdOx1 nCoV-19) in healthy adults. For TCRbeta chain sequencing, PBMC samples were collected from trial participants at day 0 and at day 28 after the second dose. The sample was peripheral blood, taken on day 0 of AZD1222 vaccination. The source of this sequence is an adult in good health. The chain is made from TRBV6-5 and TRBJ1-4, with the D gene too uncertain to name. The CDR3 reads CASREMAATNEKLFF. The nucleotide sequence reads as follows: TGTGCCAGCAGGGAGATGGCTGCAACTAATGAAAAACTGTTTTTT.